This TCR beta chain was retrieved from a study of T cell responses to AZD1222 COVID-19 vaccine. Pooled together were second doses at about 4 or about 12 weeks. Concerning this clone itself: Its antigen remains unidentified.

Study-wide results and caveats: Among those given AZD1222, only 5 to 7 were seropositive at baseline. The repertoires were collected only after the peak T cell response.

Trimming removed 1 base at V and 4 bases at J, with 13 bases between. Per germline, CDR1 SGHTA and CDR2 FQGNSA. The CDR3 loop spans 15 amino acids. Some clones are missing from TCRdb's copy, which holds only in-frame ones; the method was immunoSEQ multiplex PCR. Here the sample spans roughly 110,000 clones, around nine tenths being singletons. The receptor's source is an adult who received the AZD1222 COVID-19 vaccine. Sequenced here: peripheral blood, sampled 28 days after the second AZD1222 dose. The chain couples TRBV7-2 to TRBJ1-2; D is undetermined. The DNA for the CDR3 is TGTGCCAGCAGCTTAGGGAGTGCCGGTTCCTATGGCTACACCTTC. Translated, it gives CASSLGSAGSYGYTF. Based on the CDR3 plus reference TRBV7-2 and TRBJ1-2, the full variable domain is GAGVSQSPSNKVTEKGKDVELRCDPISGHTALYWYRQSLGQGLEFLIYFQGNSAPDKSGLPSDRFSAERTGGSVSTLTIQRTQQEDSAVYLCASSLGSAGSYGYTFGSGTRLTVV.